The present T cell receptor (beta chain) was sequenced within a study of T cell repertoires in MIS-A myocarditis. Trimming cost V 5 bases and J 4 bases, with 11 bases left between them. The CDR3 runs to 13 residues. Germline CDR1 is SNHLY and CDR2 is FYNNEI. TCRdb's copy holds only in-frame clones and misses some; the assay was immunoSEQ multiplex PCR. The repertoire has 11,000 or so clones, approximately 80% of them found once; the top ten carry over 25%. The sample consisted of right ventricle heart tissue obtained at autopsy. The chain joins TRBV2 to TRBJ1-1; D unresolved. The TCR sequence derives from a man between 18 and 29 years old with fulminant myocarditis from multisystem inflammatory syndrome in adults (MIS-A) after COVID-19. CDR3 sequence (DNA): TGTGCCAGCAGTCCACAGACCGCCACTGAAGCTTTCTTT. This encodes CASSPQTATEAFF. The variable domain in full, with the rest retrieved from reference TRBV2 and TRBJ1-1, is EPEVTQTPSHQVTQMGQEVILRCVPISNHLYFYWYRQILGQKVEFLVSFYNNEISEKSEIFDDQFSVERPDGSNFTLKIRSTKLEDSAMYFCASSPQTATEAFFGQGTRLTVV.